The clone carrying this TCR beta chain was found many times. The sample originates from a study of regulatory T cells in long-lasting Graves disease. Time point meaning: newly diagnosed GD, antithyroid drugs for less than 3 months. PBMC RNA served as the TCR library source. This CDR3 spans 13 amino acids. CDR1 is SGHRS, CDR2 YFSETQ, per germline. Trimming stripped 4 bases from V and 8 bases from J, with 10 bases between. Arm-PCR of CDR3 regions and iRepertoire HTBI primers were the basis on which TCR beta libraries were built. A single record per CDR3 protein comes from TCRdb applying MiXCR to the multiplex PCR reads. Among some 370,000 distinct CDR3 sequences listed, approximately 10% were seen once. The same data also contributed to another study, on T cells in Graves' hyperthyroidism and ophthalmopathy.

The source was peripheral blood mononuclear cells (PBMCs), collected at new diagnosis, from a patient treated with antithyroid drugs. This TCR came from a woman under 30 with Graves disease. The gene calls are TRBV5-1 and TRBJ1-6; D unclear. This CDR3 reads CASSLVRDSPLHF. CDR3 bases: TGCGCCAGCAGCCTTGTACGGGATTCACCCCTCCACTTT.